The 32 T cell receptor beta chains listed next were all sequenced from one sample in a study of Ad26.COV2.S vaccination and SARS-CoV-2 variants. The treatment is: roughly 19 received Ad26.COV2.S at low or high dose, single or two shots; roughly five received placebo; per-sample allocation not given. Samples came from day 63 after the first vaccine or placebo injection. Clones were read by immunoSEQ multiplex PCR, and TCRdb kept only the in-frame ones, dropping some. This table has about 260,000 clones, 70% to 90% appearing once. The sample here was peripheral blood, taken in a trial of Ad26.COV2.S vaccine versus placebo. These receptors came from a person aged 18-65 years who received the Ad26.COV2.S COVID-19 vaccine or a placebo.

The CDR3 protein is CATYPRDRAKNIQYF. Written as DNA, the CDR3 is TGTGCCACCTACCCCCGGGACAGGGCCAAAAACATTCAGTACTTC. V gene TRBV2 combines with J gene TRBJ2-4, with 8 bases fitting TRBD1. Germline-derived CDR1 and CDR2 are SNHLY and FYNNEI. This CDR3 has 15 amino acids. V dropped 10 bases and J dropped 1; count of bases not matched to a gene: 9.

This chain connects TRBV6-8 to TRBJ2-2, with D possibly TRBD1 on 6 matching bases. The CDR3 loop spans 14 amino acids. V shed 5 bases and J shed 7 bases, with 14 bases lying between them. Germline V gene sequence: CDR1 MNHGY, CDR2 SAAAGT. CDR3 loop: CASSLEQGSGELFF. CDR3 nucleotides: TGTGCCAGCAGTCTCGAACAGGGAAGCGGGGAGCTGTTTTTT.

This clone was observed once. The genes are TRBV6-5 and TRBJ1-2; no definite D call. With 2 bases removed from V and 5 bases from J, the gap between germline ends came to 6 bases. The CDR3 is made up of 12 amino acids. The V gene's germline CDR1 is MNHEY and CDR2 SVGAGI. In DNA, the CDR3 is TGTGCCAGCAGTTACCAAGGTTATGGCTACACCTTC. Translating it yields CASSYQGYGYTF.

The chain has TRBV9 and TRBJ1-1, with a tentative D call TRBD1 (5 bases). The germline V and J ends were trimmed by 0 bases and 6 bases, with 15 bases remaining between them. Germline lookup yields CDR1 SGDLS and CDR2 YYNGEE. This CDR3 region has 15 residues. CDR3 in amino acids: CASSVDHTPGAEAFF. The CDR3 DNA reads as TGTGCCAGCAGCGTAGATCACACCCCGGGGGCTGAAGCTTTCTTT.

The V gene is TRBV6-4, the J gene TRBJ1-1; TRBD1 matches 9 bases. Per the germline V gene, CDR1 is MRHNA and CDR2 is SNTAGT. The CDR3 has 12 residues. Germline trimming cut 2 bases from V and 8 bases from J; bases unmatched to any gene: 0. The CDR3 region has the DNA TGTGCCAGCAGTGACGGGACAGGGGAAGCTTTCTTT. Its translation is CASSDGTGEAFF.

The chain couples TRBV5-8 to TRBJ1-5; no firm D call. V lost 1 base, J lost 2 bases, and 19 bases lay in between. CDR1 is SGHTS and CDR2 is YDEGEE in the germline V gene. The CDR3 sequence is 18 residues long. Here the CDR3 DNA reads TGTGCCAGCAGCTTGTTTCTCAGGATCTCGTGGGGCAATCAGCCCCAGCATTTT. Protein: CASSLFLRISWGNQPQHF.

This clone appeared a few times. V is TRBV27 and J is TRBJ2-6; D remains unclear. V was shortened by 4 bases and J by 0 bases, with 10 bases between the two germline ends. Germline lookup yields CDR1 MNHEY and CDR2 SMNVEV (reference sequence). The CDR3 runs 16 residues. CDR3 coding DNA: TGTGCCAGCAGTTCACGATTTTACTCTGGGGCCAACGTCCTGACTTTC. Translation: CASSSRFYSGANVLTF.

The gene calls are TRBV5-4 and TRBJ2-1, with TRBD1 identical over 11 bases. V was clipped by 6 bases and J by 6 bases; unmatched bases: 5. CDR1 SGHNT and CDR2 YYREEE come from the germline V gene (reference sequence). This CDR3 has 14 amino acids. CDR3 protein: CASIPGQGGNEQFF. CDR3 DNA sequence: TGTGCCAGCATCCCGGGACAGGGGGGCAATGAGCAGTTCTTC.

The V gene is TRBV29-1, the J gene TRBJ2-7; D assignment may be TRBD1 or TRBD2 (5 bases each). Germline V gene sequence: CDR1 SQVTM, CDR2 ANQGSEA. The CDR3 totals 14 residues. Trimming pared 0 bases from V and 2 bases from J, leaving 11 bases between. The CDR3 DNA reads as TGCAGCGTTGAAGATCCCCAGGGAGCCTACGAGCAGTACTTC. Protein product: CSVEDPQGAYEQYF.

The rearrangement joins TRBV9 to TRBJ2-3, with no clear D. The ends were cut back, 3 bases at V and 3 bases at J, with 17 bases in the middle. The V gene's germline CDR1 is SGDLS and CDR2 YYNGEE. CDR3 size: 16 residues. Here the CDR3 DNA reads TGTGCCAGCAGCGAGCATAGGCAATCTGGGACAGATACGCAGTATTTT. As protein: CASSEHRQSGTDTQYF.

This chain connects TRBV20-1 to TRBJ1-1, with D tentatively TRBD1 (5 bases). Trimming stripped 3 bases from V and 8 bases from J, with 13 bases between. This CDR3 is 12 amino acids long. Germline CDR1 and CDR2: DFQATT and SNEGSKA (reference sequence). CDR3 nucleotides: TGCAGTGCTAGTCTATTTGACAGAGAAGCTTTCTTT. Protein sequence: CSASLFDREAFF.

This CDR3 reads CSASRTSGPDSPLHF. The DNA of the CDR3 is TGCAGTGCTAGTCGGACATCGGGGCCCGATTCACCCCTCCACTTT. The rearrangement joins TRBV20-1 to TRBJ1-6; possibly TRBD1 for D (5 bases). The CDR3 consists of 15 residues. V gave up 3 bases and J gave up 8 bases, with 17 bases separating them. Per the germline V gene, CDR1 is DFQATT and CDR2 is SNEGSKA (reference sequence).

The chain uses TRBV6-5 and TRBJ2-3; a weak D match, TRBD1 (6 bases). The CDR3 totals 12 residues. Trimming took 8 bases from V and 4 from J, leaving 10 bases between them. CDR1 is MNHEY and CDR2 is SVGAGI in the germline V gene. CDR3 region: CASARGPDTQYF. As DNA, the CDR3 is TGTGCCAGCGCCAGGGGTCCAGATACGCAGTATTTT.

V is TRBV7-2 and J is TRBJ1-4; D call uncertain. The CDR3 has 14 amino acids. CDR1 is SGHTA, CDR2 FQGNSA, per germline. The germline V and J ends were trimmed by 2 bases and 7 bases, with 11 bases remaining between them. The CDR3 sequence is CASSLSGTGEKLFF. CDR3 bases: TGTGCCAGCAGCTTATCCGGCACGGGTGAAAAACTGTTTTTT.

This sequence joins TRBV3-1 (or the pseudogene TRBV3-2) and TRBJ1-1; D gene unclear. V lost 2 bases to trimming and J lost 12 bases, with 16 bases between them. Germline V lookup: CDR1 LGHDT, CDR2 YNNKEL (reference sequence). The CDR3 length is 13 residues. The CDR3 sequence: CASSQLGRGSPFF. CDR3 sequence (DNA): TGTGCCAGCAGCCAATTAGGGCGAGGGAGTCCTTTCTTT.

Worth noting for this clone: Other DNA sequences from this sample encode an identical CDR3 as well. V and J are TRBV18 and TRBJ1-2; 10 nucleotides line up with TRBD1. With 0 bases clipped from V and 7 bases from J, the junction kept 5 bases outside the gene matches. The CDR3 runs to 15 residues. Germline V gene sequence: CDR1 KGHSH, CDR2 LQKENI. The CDR3 DNA reads TGTGCCAGCTCACCACCGGGACAGGGGTTGAGTGGCTACACCTTC. Encoded protein: CASSPPGQGLSGYTF.

CDR3 sequence: CASRTSGTGELFF. The CDR3 coding sequence is TGTGCCAGCAGGACTAGCGGCACCGGGGAGCTGTTTTTT. The chain links TRBV13 to TRBJ2-2, with 9 bases lining up with TRBD2. V gave up 6 bases and J gave up 4 bases; unmatched junction bases: 0. The CDR3 consists of 13 residues. Germline CDR1 reads PRHDT; CDR2 reads FYEKMQ (reference sequence).

V gene TRBV5-6 combines with J gene TRBJ2-7; no reliable D call. The V gene lost 4 bases and the J gene lost 5 bases, with 13 bases spanning the gap. CDR1 SGHDT and CDR2 YYEEEE come from the germline V gene. The CDR3 runs 13 residues. The CDR3 coding sequence is TGTGCCAGCAGCCCCGGTTCAGTGGACGAGCAGTACTTC. Translating gives CASSPGSVDEQYF.

The rearrangement uses TRBV6-2 or TRBV6-3 and TRBJ1-5; no definite D call. Germline loops: CDR1 MNHEY, CDR2 SVGEGT. The CDR3 totals 14 residues. Trimming left V 4 bases short and J 7 bases short, with 14 bases between. The CDR3 reads CASSSKVGGQPQHF. The DNA for the CDR3 is TGTGCCAGCAGTTCGAAAGTAGGAGGACAGCCCCAGCATTTT.

This chain connects TRBV5-1 to TRBJ2-2, with D perhaps matching TRBD2 (6 bases). V lost 4 bases and J lost 0, with 7 bases in between. The germline CDR1 and CDR2 sequences are SGHRS and YFSETQ. The CDR3 runs 14 residues. CDR3 in amino acids: CASSGGPNTGELFF. The CDR3 DNA sequence: TGCGCCAGCAGCGGAGGGCCGAACACCGGGGAGCTGTTTTTT.

The table lists this clone with a few counts. The rearrangement uses TRBV19 and TRBJ2-1; no reliable D call. Germline V gene sequence: CDR1 LNHDA, CDR2 SQIVND (reference sequence). Trimming pared 3 bases from V and 4 bases from J, leaving 16 bases between. The CDR3 has 16 amino acids. This chain's CDR3 is CASSMASALSYNEQFF. The CDR3 nucleotides are TGTGCCAGTAGTATGGCCTCTGCCCTTTCGTACAATGAGCAGTTCTTC.

This clone was seen just once. The CDR3 DNA reads as TGTGCCAGTAGTCCAAAGCCCTGGACGGGGAGGACCTACGAGCAGTACTTC. As protein: CASSPKPWTGRTYEQYF. This chain connects TRBV19 to TRBJ2-7; D might be TRBD2 (6 bases). This CDR3 comprises 17 residues. Germline lookup yields CDR1 LNHDA and CDR2 SQIVND (reference sequence). The V end lost 5 bases, the J end lost 2 bases, and 22 bases lay between the germline ends.

The rearrangement links TRBV30 to TRBJ1-5; D unresolved. CDR3 length equals 14 residues. Germline V gene data show CDR1 as GTSNPN and CDR2 as SVGIG (reference sequence). V was shortened by 3 bases and J by 0 bases, with 9 bases between the two germline ends. CDR3 bases: TGTGCCTGGAGCCTGGGCTATAGCAATCAGCCCCAGCATTTT. Translation gives CAWSLGYSNQPQHF. The full variable domain, its missing parts supplied by reference TRBV30 and TRBJ1-5, is SQTIHQWPATLVQPVGSPLSLECTVEGTSNPNLYWYRQAAGRGLQLLFYSVGIGQISSEVPQNLSASRPQDRQFILSSKKLLLSDSGFYLCAWSLGYSNQPQHFGDGTRLSIL.

This clone occurred a few times. This chain connects TRBV14 to TRBJ1-1, with 11 positions matching TRBD1. The trim removed 8 bases at V and 5 bases at J, leaving 7 bases unmatched. Germline V CDR1 and CDR2: SGHDN, FVKESK. CDR3 length equals 14 residues. The CDR3 nucleotides are TGTGCCAGCTCCCGGGACAGGGGGTTTACTGAAGCTTTCTTT. Translation: CASSRDRGFTEAFF.

In this sample, this clone turned up once. J is TRBJ2-3 and V is TRBV6-6, with 9 bases aligning to TRBD2. V trimming: 10 bases; J trimming: 9 bases; junction bases outside the gene matches: 14. The germline V gene has CDR1 MNHNY and CDR2 SVGAGI (reference sequence). This CDR3 region has 14 residues. CDR3 bases: TGTGCCACCCTTAGCGGGGGTTTTGCAGGGACGCAGTATTTT. Its protein is CATLSGGFAGTQYF.

This rearrangement joins TRBV5-6 to TRBJ1-2, with 9 bases matching TRBD1. V was pared by 3 bases and J by 6 bases, with 3 bases of the junction left unmatched. The CDR3 runs 13 residues. Germline V gene sequence: CDR1 SGHDT, CDR2 YYEEEE. CDR3 DNA: TGTGCCAGCAGCTCTGGACAGGGGAATGGCTACACCTTC. This codes for CASSSGQGNGYTF.

J is TRBJ2-1 and V is TRBV6-1, with 8 bases fitting TRBD2. The junction had 3 bases not matched to a gene; V was cut back by 2 bases and J by 3 bases. Germline values: CDR1 MNHNS, CDR2 SASEGT. The CDR3 consists of 15 residues. Written as DNA, the CDR3 is TGTGCCAGCAGTGAATGGAGCGGGAGCTACAATGAGCAGTTCTTC. Translation gives CASSEWSGSYNEQFF.

This chain joins TRBV18 and TRBJ2-2, with D perhaps TRBD1 or TRBD2 (5 bases each). Germline V gene sequence: CDR1 KGHSH, CDR2 LQKENI. This CDR3 is built from 18 residues. Trimming stripped 4 bases from V and 0 bases from J, with 18 bases between. The CDR3 region is CASSLGTPGITNTGELFF. Written as DNA, the CDR3 is TGTGCCAGCTCACTTGGGACCCCAGGGATTACGAACACCGGGGAGCTGTTTTTT.

The chain combines TRBV19 with TRBJ2-3; perhaps TRBD1 as D (5 bases). The CDR3 contains 13 residues. Germline-derived CDR1 and CDR2 are LNHDA and SQIVND (reference sequence). Deletions cut 6 bases from V and 1 base from J, with 8 bases between. CDR3 in amino acids: CASSLQGTDTQYF. The CDR3 DNA reads as TGTGCCAGTAGCCTACAGGGCACAGATACGCAGTATTTT.

V and J are TRBV6-4 and TRBJ1-1; weak D call: TRBD1 (6 bases). The CDR3 has 14 amino acids. Germline V gene lookup returns CDR1 MRHNA and CDR2 SNTAGT. Trimming pared 6 bases from V and 2 bases from J, leaving 13 bases between. As DNA, the CDR3 is TGTGCCAGCAGGGACAGACCCAATAACACTGAAGCTTTCTTT. This encodes CASRDRPNNTEAFF.

The chain couples TRBV19 to TRBJ1-1; D remains ambiguous. This CDR3 has 13 amino acids. Germline CDR1 and CDR2: LNHDA and SQIVND (reference sequence). V gave up 1 base and J gave up 5 bases, with 8 bases separating them. The CDR3 spells CASSIAEWTEAFF. The DNA for the CDR3 is TGTGCCAGTAGTATAGCAGAATGGACTGAAGCTTTCTTT.

This sequence joins TRBV30 and TRBJ1-2; D remains unclear. This CDR3 is 13 amino acids long. The V end lost 4 bases, the J end lost 3 bases, and 12 bases lay between the germline ends. Germline V gives CDR1 GTSNPN, CDR2 SVGIG (reference sequence). The chain's CDR3 is CAWKATLDYGYTF. CDR3 nucleotides: TGTGCCTGGAAGGCGACCTTGGACTATGGCTACACCTTC.